This T cell receptor (beta chain) was sequenced in a study of blood T cell repertoires in COVID-19. Study information: The samples span acute and convalescent COVID-19 from the United States, Italy and Spain.

The germline gives CDR1 SGHTS, CDR2 YDEGEE. The CDR3 loop spans 12 amino acids. The V end lost 5 bases, the J end lost 5 bases, and 10 bases lay between the germline ends. This clone was counted between two and nine times. Source study methods: Cell counts per sample came from amplifying reference gene primers. The repertoire was sequenced with immunoSEQ multiplex PCR; TCRdb's copy has only in-frame clones and lacks some. The DNA gave D and trimming, while V, J and clone size come from that table. The sample lists about 150,000 clones; about 79% were seen once. The chain joins TRBV5-8 to TRBJ1-1; D uncertain. The sequenced material came from peripheral blood. This receptor was identified in a woman aged 60-75 years with acute or convalescent COVID-19. The CDR3 reads CASRTATTEAFF. The CDR3 DNA is TGTGCCAGCAGAACTGCGACAACTGAAGCTTTCTTT.